This is a list of T cell receptor beta chains from one sample in a study of blood T cell repertoires in COVID-19. TCRdb keeps only in-frame clones here, not all; method: immunoSEQ multiplex PCR. The repertoire holds roughly 330,000 clones, with roughly 83% as singletons. Sequencing was done on a sample of peripheral blood. The receptors shown here come from a woman aged 50 to 60 with acute or convalescent COVID-19. Each CDR3 is given with its conserved first and last residue. Fields, in order: J gene, V gene, D gene, clone size, CDR3 protein, CDR3 DNA. A D gene is named only where the DNA matches it firmly. Size is stated for part of the rows, as once, few or many counts, or as a class when the clone is expanded.

TRBJ1-2,TRBV5-6,.,.,CASSFLQDAIYGYTF,TGTGCCAGCAGCTTCCTACAGGACGCCATCTATGGCTACACCTTC
TRBJ1-5,TRBV19,.,.,CASSIEEWYPPQHF,TGTGCCAGTAGTATAGAGGAGTGGTACCCGCCCCAGCATTTT
TRBJ1-1,TRBV18,TRBD1,once,CASSPTWDSLNTEAFF,TGTGCCAGCTCACCGACGTGGGACAGCCTTAACACTGAAGCTTTCTTT
TRBJ2-7,TRBV27,TRBD1,.,CASSRDRGLHYEQYF,TGTGCCAGCAGTAGGGACAGGGGGTTGCACTACGAGCAGTACTTC
TRBJ2-5,TRBV21-1,.,.,CATPSTSPKIAETQYF,TGTGCCACCCCGTCGACTAGCCCCAAGATTGCAGAGACCCAGTACTTC
TRBJ2-7,TRBV6-2/TRBV6-3,TRBD2,.,CASSPGGLGRQYF,TGTGCCAGCAGTCCAGGTGGACTAGGACGGCAGTACTTC
TRBJ2-1,TRBV27,TRBD1,.,CASSTGTGGGNEQFF,TGTGCCAGCAGTACCGGGACAGGGGGCGGCAATGAGCAGTTCTTC
TRBJ2-2,TRBV28,TRBD1,.,CASSEGADTGELFF,TGTGCCAGCAGTGAGGGGGCGGACACCGGGGAGCTGTTTTTT
TRBJ1-2,TRBV28,.,few,CASGSMLGGRPNYGYTF,TGTGCCAGCGGTTCTATGCTAGGGGGACGTCCGAACTATGGCTACACCTTC
TRBJ1-2,TRBV27,.,.,CASSPRGWGYTF,TGTGCCAGCAGTCCCAGGGGATGGGGCTACACCTTC
TRBJ2-1,TRBV29-1,.,.,CSVEGLVYSNEQFF,TGCAGCGTAGAGGGATTGGTTTATTCGAATGAGCAGTTCTTC
TRBJ2-7,TRBV27,TRBD1,.,CASSATGGADEQYF,TGTGCCAGCAGTGCTACAGGGGGCGCGGACGAGCAGTACTTC
TRBJ2-7,TRBV9,.,.,CASSVRGQYSEQYF,TGTGCCAGCAGCGTTCGGGGTCAATATTCCGAGCAGTACTTC
TRBJ1-6,TRBV10-3,.,.,CAISLDNSPLHF,TGTGCCATCAGTTTAGATAATTCACCCCTCCACTTT
TRBJ2-7,TRBV28,TRBD2,.,CASRVGLAGGTYEQYF,TGTGCCAGCAGGGTGGGACTAGCGGGAGGTACCTACGAGCAGTACTTC
TRBJ2-1,TRBV7-2,.,.,CASSLVQGGNEQFF,TGTGCCAGCAGCTTAGTTCAGGGTGGCAATGAGCAGTTCTTC
TRBJ2-6,TRBV19,.,.,CASSMGRGDINVLTF,TGTGCCAGTAGTATGGGTCGGGGGGACATCAACGTCCTGACTTTC
TRBJ2-4,TRBV4-1,.,.,CASSQGPAGGDKKNIQYF,TGCGCCAGCAGCCAAGGTCCAGCGGGTGGTGATAAAAAAAACATTCAGTACTTC
TRBJ1-1,TRBV7-9,.,.,CASSLAAGDEAFF,TGTGCCAGCAGCTTAGCGGCCGGGGATGAAGCTTTCTTT
TRBJ2-7,TRBV18,.,.,CASSPDRTYEQYF,TGTGCCAGCTCACCAGACAGGACCTACGAGCAGTACTTC
TRBJ2-7,TRBV18,TRBD2,.,CASSLLAGGPENEQYF,TGTGCCAGCTCACTTCTAGCGGGAGGGCCCGAAAACGAGCAGTACTTC
TRBJ2-1,TRBV5-1,.,.,CASSLGQYNEQFF,TGCGCCAGCAGCCTCGGACAGTACAATGAGCAGTTCTTC
TRBJ1-5,TRBV5-4,.,once,CASSSGGNQPQHF,TGTGCCAGCAGCTCGGGGGGCAATCAGCCCCAGCATTTT
TRBJ1-2,TRBV7-2,TRBD1,.,CASSLQGAPNYGYTF,TGTGCCAGCAGCCTACAGGGGGCGCCCAACTATGGCTACACCTTC
TRBJ2-1,TRBV19,.,.,CASSIRGDNEQFF,TGTGCCAGTAGTATAAGGGGTGACAATGAGCAGTTCTTC
TRBJ1-6,TRBV14,.,.,CASSQDPWRVNNSPLHF,TGTGCCAGCAGCCAAGACCCCTGGAGGGTGAATAATTCACCCCTCCACTTT
TRBJ1-1,TRBV11-2,.,.,CASSLAGPNTEAFF,TGTGCCAGCAGCTTGGCAGGGCCGAACACTGAAGCTTTCTTT
TRBJ2-7,TRBV9,.,.,CASSPSGSHSYEQYF,TGTGCCAGCAGCCCGAGCGGCTCCCACTCCTACGAGCAGTACTTC
TRBJ2-7,TRBV28,TRBD1,once,CASTRQGGTYEQYF,TGTGCCAGCACCCGACAGGGTGGGACGTACGAGCAGTACTTC
TRBJ1-2,TRBV5-1,.,once,CASSLARDYGYTF,TGCGCCAGCAGCTTGGCCCGGGACTATGGCTACACCTTC
TRBJ1-2,TRBV24-1,.,.,CATSPGHTLYGYTF,TGTGCCACCAGTCCTGGACACACACTCTATGGCTACACCTTC
TRBJ2-7,TRBV12-3/TRBV12-4,.,.,CASTLRQCEQYF,TGTGCCAGCACCCTCCGCCAGTGCGAGCAGTACTTC
TRBJ2-5,TRBV12-3/TRBV12-4,.,.,CASSLGGLETQYF,TGTGCCAGCAGTTTGGGGGGATTAGAGACCCAGTACTTC
TRBJ2-7,TRBV28,.,.,CASSPATLGVEQYF,TGTGCCAGCAGCCCCGCGACTCTAGGAGTCGAGCAGTACTTC
TRBJ1-2,TRBV19,.,.,CASSRGGADGYTF,TGTGCCAGTAGTAGGGGAGGGGCGGATGGCTACACCTTC
TRBJ2-7,TRBV15,.,few,CATSGAGYEQYF,TGTGCCACCAGCGGGGCAGGGTACGAGCAGTACTTC
TRBJ2-1,TRBV24-1,TRBD1,.,CATSDPGQTYSSYNEQFF,TGTGCCACCAGTGACCCGGGACAGACCTACAGCTCCTACAATGAGCAGTTCTTC
TRBJ2-3,TRBV5-4,.,.,CASSLSSSTDTQYF,TGTGCCAGCAGCTTGTCCTCTAGCACAGATACGCAGTATTTT
TRBJ1-5,TRBV7-8,TRBD1,.,CASSVVTGTGLSRPQHF,TGTGCCAGCAGCGTCGTAACCGGGACAGGGTTAAGTAGGCCCCAGCATTTT
TRBJ2-1,TRBV5-1,.,.,CASSLRGLLSSYNEQFF,TGCGCCAGCAGCTTGCGGGGTCTTTTAAGCTCCTACAATGAGCAGTTCTTC
TRBJ2-7,TRBV15,TRBD2,.,CATSRDRLAGGGEQYF,TGTGCCACCAGCAGAGATAGACTAGCGGGAGGGGGCGAGCAGTACTTC
TRBJ2-3,TRBV10-3,TRBD2,.,CAISVAGDSSTDTQYF,TGTGCCATCAGTGTGGCGGGAGACTCTAGCACAGATACGCAGTATTTT
TRBJ2-1,TRBV6-4,TRBD1,.,CASEQDRVASKYNEQFF,TGTGCCAGCGAACAAGACAGGGTTGCGTCGAAATACAATGAGCAGTTCTTC
TRBJ1-1,TRBV5-1,.,.,CASSPREDEAFF,TGCGCCAGCAGCCCCAGAGAGGATGAAGCTTTCTTT